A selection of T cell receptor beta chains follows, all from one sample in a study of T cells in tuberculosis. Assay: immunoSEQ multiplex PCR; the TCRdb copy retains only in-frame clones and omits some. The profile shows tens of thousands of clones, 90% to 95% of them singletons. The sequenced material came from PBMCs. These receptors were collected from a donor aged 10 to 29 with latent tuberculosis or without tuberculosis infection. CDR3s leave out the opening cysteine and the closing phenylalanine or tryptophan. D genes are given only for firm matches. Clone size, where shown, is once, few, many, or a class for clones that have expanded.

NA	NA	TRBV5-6	ASSLGQEAQY
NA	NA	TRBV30	AWSSGLLSYNEQF
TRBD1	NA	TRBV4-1	ASSRQDRVPSYEQY
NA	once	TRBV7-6	ASSLAEGGTYEQY
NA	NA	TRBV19	ASSIMGIGGTRNGYT
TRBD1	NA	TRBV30	AWGTGDNQPQH
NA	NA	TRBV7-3	ASSPRTPNTEAF
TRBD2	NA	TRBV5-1	ASSPAGGVVTYEQY
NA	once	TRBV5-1	ASSQRAGELF
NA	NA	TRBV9	ASSVGGTVYEQY
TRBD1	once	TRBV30	ARRQGARDYGYT
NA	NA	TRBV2	ASSEAGPASPYGYT
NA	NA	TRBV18	ASSPGGVEQY
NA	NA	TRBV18	ASSPRRGTNEQY
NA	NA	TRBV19	ASSGQSQETQY
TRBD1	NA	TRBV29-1	SSSGGGETQY
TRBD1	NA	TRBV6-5	ASSYFDRGSTEAF
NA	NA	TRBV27	ASSTWANTEAF
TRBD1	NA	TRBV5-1	ASAPGGLNEAF
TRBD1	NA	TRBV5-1	ASSLGAGGHNEQF
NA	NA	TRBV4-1	ASSQEGGAGAGELF
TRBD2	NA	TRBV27	ASSSGLAGVGTDTQY
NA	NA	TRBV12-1	ASSFDREAVYSNQPQH
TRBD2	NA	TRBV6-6	ASSYQAGANTGELF
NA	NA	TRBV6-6	ARDRGDFGNTIY
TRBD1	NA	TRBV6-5	ASSYELDRDTPLH
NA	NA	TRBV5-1	ASSLVPGENSPLH
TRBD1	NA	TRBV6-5	ASSTTGDRRDTQY
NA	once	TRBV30	AWRGGQIYEQY